The 17 T cell receptor beta chains below were found in one sample sequenced in a study of a mutant IDH1 vaccine in newly diagnosed glioma. Time point: baseline, week 1 (first vaccination visit). As to treatment: pre-vaccination baseline after standard-of-care therapy. Libraries were prepared by immunoSEQ multiplex PCR; TCRdb keeps only in-frame clonotypes and omits some of them. The repertoire has over 15,000 clones, just under 97% of them found once; the top ten carry approximately 3.8%. Sequences were derived from peripheral blood mononuclear cells (PBMCs), sampled from a glioma patient treated with radiotherapy, temozolomide or both. Receptors were obtained from a woman younger than 30 with glioma. Some clones in this sample may be carry-over from other donors' samples.

This rearrangement joins TRBV16 to TRBJ2-2; tentative D call: TRBD2 (5 bases). Germline CDR1 and CDR2: KGHSY and FQNENV. The CDR3 length is 15 residues. V gave up 0 bases and J gave up 8 bases, with 13 bases separating them. The CDR3 DNA is TGTGCCAGCAGCCAATCTCACGGGATTGGAGGGGAGCTGTTTTTT. Amino acids: CASSQSHGIGGELFF.

The chain has TRBV6-5 and TRBJ1-6; tentative D call: TRBD1 (6 bases). V lost 4 bases and J 9 bases, leaving 19 bases between the germline ends. CDR3 length: 16 residues. The V gene's germline CDR1 is MNHEY and CDR2 SVGAGI. In DNA, the CDR3 is TGTGCCAGCAGTTCCCCTAAGACAGGCCCAAGTTCACCCCTCCACTTT. Its protein is CASSSPKTGPSSPLHF.

The chain combines TRBV7-9 with TRBJ2-1, with D possibly being TRBD1 (6 bases). CDR3 length equals 17 residues. The V gene's germline CDR1 is SEHNR and CDR2 FQNEAQ (reference sequence). Trimming pared 6 bases from V and 3 bases from J, leaving 21 bases between. The CDR3 DNA is TGTGCCAGCAGTCCAAACTACAGGGCCCCCAGCTACAATGAGCAGTTCTTC. This translates into CASSPNYRAPSYNEQFF.

About this clone: One junction end does not reproduce the germline sequence, and a read error may be involved. This chain uses TRBV7-2 with TRBJ2-3; 8 bases map to TRBD2. The germline V gene encodes CDR1 SGHTA and CDR2 FQGNSA. The CDR3 covers 12 residues. CDR3 residues: CASSIERELRDF. DNA of the CDR3: TGTGCCAGCAGCATCGAGCGGGAGCTTCGGGATTTT.

V usage is TRBV6-1 and J usage is TRBJ2-7, with TRBD1 as a possible D gene (6 bases). The CDR3 extends over 13 amino acids. V shed 5 bases and J shed 2 bases, with 10 bases lying between them. CDR1 and CDR2 (germline): MNHNS, SASEGT. CDR3 region: CASSTRTAYEQYF. DNA of the CDR3: TGTGCCAGCAGTACACGGACAGCCTACGAGCAGTACTTC.

The rearrangement joins TRBV10-3 to TRBJ1-2, with TRBD1 matching 8 bases. The CDR3 has 16 residues. Germline-derived CDR1 and CDR2 are ENHRY and SYGVKD. V gave up 3 bases and J gave up 4 bases; unmatched junction bases: 10. CDR3 nucleotide sequence: TGTGCCATCAGTGACCCGAAAGCCGGGACAGGCTATGGCTACACCTTC. It translates to CAISDPKAGTGYGYTF.

This rearrangement joins TRBV27 to TRBJ2-1; 7 nucleotides agree with TRBD1. CDR3 length equals 14 residues. Germline V gene lookup returns CDR1 MNHEY and CDR2 SMNVEV (reference sequence). V dropped 6 bases and J dropped 6; count of bases not matched to a gene: 8. Written as DNA, the CDR3 is TGTGCCAGCAGGAATGACAGGGTAGGCAATGAGCAGTTCTTC. Its translation is CASRNDRVGNEQFF.

This chain joins TRBV10-3 and TRBJ1-2; no reliable D call. The CDR3 is 14 amino acids. Germline loops: CDR1 ENHRY, CDR2 SYGVKD. Trimming pared 5 bases from V and 5 bases from J, leaving 15 bases between. CDR3 sequence reads: CAISSRQMGYGYTF. In DNA form, the CDR3 reads TGTGCCATCAGTAGTAGACAAATGGGGTATGGCTACACCTTC.

The chain links TRBV9 to TRBJ1-1; D is unclear. CDR3 length equals 13 residues. Germline CDR1 is SGDLS and CDR2 is YYNGEE. V shed 3 bases and J shed 4 bases, with 10 bases lying between them. The CDR3 coding sequence is TGTGCCAGCAGCGCCAGAGTGACCACTGAAGCTTTCTTT. Residues: CASSARVTTEAFF.

This clone has a single count. The chain is built from TRBV6-1 and TRBJ1-4, with D perhaps matching TRBD1 (5 bases). The CDR3 length is 15 residues. Looked up from germline, CDR1 is MNHNS and CDR2 is SASEGT. V lost 1 base to trimming and J lost 3 bases, with 9 bases between them. The CDR3 DNA sequence: TGTGCCAGCAGTGAAGTTGGGGGACCTAATGAAAAACTGTTTTTT. Its translation is CASSEVGGPNEKLFF.

The CDR3 bases are TGTGCCAGCAGCCAAGACCGCCGGGCTAGCCATGAGCAGTTCTTC. Amino acids: CASSQDRRASHEQFF. V gene TRBV4-2 combines with J gene TRBJ2-1, with D possibly TRBD2 on 5 matching bases. The CDR3 covers 15 residues. The V end lost 0 bases, the J end lost 8 bases, and 14 bases lay between the germline ends. Germline lookup yields CDR1 LGHNA and CDR2 YNFKEQ.

This clone was counted once. V and J are TRBV7-9 and TRBJ2-5; TRBD1 agrees at 8 bases. The CDR3 is made up of 18 amino acids. CDR1 is SEHNR, CDR2 FQNEAQ, per germline (reference sequence). V shed 5 bases, J shed 0 bases, and the junction held 14 bases outside the gene matches. CDR3 nucleotide sequence: TGTGCCAGCAGCCTTCCTCCTGGACAGGGAGGCTACCAAGAGACCCAGTACTTC. Its protein product is CASSLPPGQGGYQETQYF.

The CDR3 loop is CSGHLNTEAFF. DNA of the CDR3: TGCAGTGGGCACTTGAACACTGAAGCTTTCTTT. The chain joins TRBV20-1 to TRBJ1-1; no clear D gene. The CDR3 is made up of 11 amino acids. V lost 7 bases to trimming and J lost 0 bases, with 6 bases between them. Germline V CDR1 and CDR2: DFQATT, SNEGSKA (reference sequence).

This clone was detected only once. The chain employs TRBV28 and TRBJ1-2, with 11 nucleotides matching TRBD1. There are 15 residues in the CDR3. Germline loops: CDR1 MDHEN, CDR2 SYDVKM. Trimming removed 6 bases from V and 7 bases from J; junction bases left unmatched: 10. The CDR3 DNA follows: TGTGCCAGCAGGGGAGGGACAGGGGGATTTGGTGGCTACACCTTC. It is translated as CASRGGTGGFGGYTF.

This clone appeared a single time. The gene calls are TRBV18 and TRBJ1-4, with D unclear. The CDR3 runs 14 residues. The V end lost 4 bases, the J end lost 2 bases, and 8 bases lay between the germline ends. From germline, CDR1 is KGHSH and CDR2 LQKENI. The CDR3, as DNA: TGTGCCAGCTCACTTGCTGCCACTAATGAAAAACTGTTTTTT. The encoded protein is CASSLAATNEKLFF.

The rearrangement joins TRBV18 to TRBJ2-1; 13 bases match TRBD2. The CDR3 has 15 residues. Germline CDR1 reads KGHSH; CDR2 reads LQKENI. Losses at the gene ends were 0 bases for V and 14 bases for J; bases not matched to a gene: 7. CDR3 loop: CASSPPGLAGEMEFF. In DNA, the CDR3 is TGTGCCAGCTCACCACCAGGACTAGCGGGAGAGATGGAGTTCTTC.

The V and J genes are TRBV29-1 and TRBJ1-2; 8 bases are a match to TRBD1. With V trimmed by 8 bases and J by 6 bases, 8 bases remained unmatched. This CDR3 spans 12 amino acids. Germline assignment: CDR1 SQVTM and CDR2 ANQGSEA. The chain's CDR3 is CSTDPTGDGYTF. DNA of the CDR3: TGCAGCACGGACCCGACAGGGGATGGCTACACCTTC.